This T cell receptor beta chain was observed in a study of T cells in Graves' hyperthyroidism and ophthalmopathy. Study observations and caveats: Most clonotypes expanded in the thyroid (above 0.001) were also present in blood.

Template material for amplifying TCR beta CDR3 regions consisted of RNA transcripts. Using the HTBI primer set, a first-round RT-PCR was run on the TCR CDR3. TCRdb re-called the multiplex PCR reads with MiXCR, one entry per CDR3 protein. Of about 840,000 distinct CDR3 sequences in the sample, 38% were seen once. A word on this clonotype: Its antigen is undetermined. This may stem from a read error, because a much larger clone lies one nucleotide away.

Germline loops: CDR1 MNHNS, CDR2 SASEGT. This CDR3 has 12 residues. Fresh peripheral blood, roughly 9.8 ml of it, supplied the PBMCs. The chain employs TRBV6-1 and TRBJ2-7, with D unresolved. The source material was blood. The receptor's source is a man between 18 and 35 years old with Graves' hyperthyroidism. The CDR3 bases are TGTGCCAGCACCGAGGACGCCTCAAGGCAGCACTTC. Its protein is CASTEDASRQHF.